This is a list of T cell receptor beta chains from one sample in a study of shared clonotypes between healthy human individuals. Assay: immunoSEQ multiplex PCR; the TCRdb copy retains only in-frame clones and omits some. This sample carries some 300,000 clones, roughly 80% of them seen once, and the ten largest clones take about 10%. Sequenced sample: memory CD4+ T cells sorted from blood. These receptors originate from a young man in good health. Both conserved end residues are part of each CDR3. D genes are given only for firm matches. Only part of the rows carry a size: once, few, many, or a class if the clone is expanded.

d_call j_call clone_size v_call cdr3_aa cdr3_nt
NA TRBJ2-3 NA TRBV15 CATSREGQPTDTQYF TGTGCCACCAGCAGAGAAGGGCAGCCCACAGATACGCAGTATTTT
TRBD2 TRBJ2-5 NA TRBV25-1 CASSETSGRALGETQYF TGTGCCAGCAGTGAAACTAGCGGGAGGGCCCTCGGAGAGACCCAGTACTTC
NA TRBJ2-7 NA TRBV28 CASSPGGFYEQYF TGTGCCAGCAGCCCCGGTGGTTTCTACGAGCAGTACTTC
NA TRBJ1-1 NA TRBV7-2 CASSLVGPNTEAFF TGTGCCAGCAGCTTAGTCGGGCCGAACACTGAAGCTTTCTTT
NA TRBJ2-5 NA TRBV30 CAWAGTQETQYF TGTGCCTGGGCCGGGACCCAAGAGACCCAGTACTTC
TRBD1 TRBJ1-2 once TRBV5-6 CASSLGAGGDLYGYTF TGTGCCAGCAGCTTGGGGGCAGGGGGCGATTTATATGGCTACACCTTC
NA TRBJ2-2 NA TRBV7-2 CASSALSFGQHTGELFF TGTGCCAGCAGCGCCCTTAGCTTCGGACAGCACACCGGGGAGCTGTTTTTT
NA TRBJ2-1 NA TRBV5-1 CASSLAAGSYNEQFF TGCGCCAGCAGCTTGGCGGCGGGGAGCTACAATGAGCAGTTCTTC
TRBD2 TRBJ2-1 NA TRBV9 CASGEREASYNEQFF TGTGCCAGCGGAGAACGGGAGGCCTCCTACAATGAGCAGTTCTTC
NA TRBJ1-1 NA TRBV14 CASSLQGDTEAFF TGTGCCAGCAGCCTACAGGGTGACACTGAAGCTTTCTTT
NA TRBJ1-2 once TRBV7-9 CASSRSSYGYTF TGTGCCAGCAGCCGGAGTAGCTATGGCTACACCTTC
TRBD1 TRBJ1-2 NA TRBV5-4 CASSRDREGGYTF TGTGCCAGCAGCCGAGACAGGGAGGGCGGCTACACCTTC
NA TRBJ1-1 NA TRBV20-1 CSAPTVRAFF TGCAGTGCTCCGACAGTTCGAGCTTTCTTT
NA TRBJ1-1 NA TRBV28 CASSLDQTEAFF TGTGCCAGCAGTTTGGACCAGACTGAAGCTTTCTTT
TRBD2 TRBJ2-1 NA TRBV6-1 CASRTSGSVLDEQFF TGTGCCAGCAGGACTAGCGGGAGCGTTTTAGATGAGCAGTTCTTC
NA TRBJ2-7 NA TRBV14 CASSQEYSSYEQYF TGTGCCAGCAGCCAAGAGTACAGTTCCTACGAGCAGTACTTC
TRBD1 TRBJ2-7 few TRBV6-6 CASSGQGIANYEQYF TGTGCCAGCAGTGGACAGGGTATAGCTAACTACGAGCAGTACTTC
TRBD2 TRBJ2-2 NA TRBV10-3 CAIGLAGRNGELFF TGTGCCATCGGACTAGCGGGGAGGAACGGGGAGCTGTTTTTT
TRBD1 TRBJ2-1 NA TRBV7-6 CASSSAGGGTIRYNEQFF TGTGCCAGCAGCTCAGCAGGGGGCGGTACAATTCGGTACAATGAGCAGTTCTTC
NA TRBJ2-2 NA TRBV25-1 CASSGTPPGRPGGELFF TGTGCCAGCAGTGGAACACCTCCGGGACGGCCCGGCGGGGAGCTGTTTTTT
TRBD2 TRBJ2-3 NA TRBV11-2 CASSPTGLAGTDTQYF TGTGCCAGCAGCCCTACCGGACTAGCGGGCACAGATACGCAGTATTTT
TRBD1 TRBJ2-2 NA TRBV5-1 CASKSPPGQGSSGELFF TGCGCCAGCAAGTCCCCCCCGGGACAGGGAAGCTCCGGGGAGCTGTTTTTT